This paragraph reports one TCR beta chain. No cognate antigen has been identified for it. No per-base quality is available; no much larger clone lies one base away. Libraries were made using 5' RACE. Sequencing took place on an Illumina HiSeq 2500. A second PCR of about 6 to 11 cycles was run with a J-beta primer mix and a sample-barcoded 5' primer. Each TCR beta cDNA molecule received a unique molecular identifier from a template-switch 5' adaptor carrying 12 random nucleotides. Each sample yielded at least 2.5 million CDR3-containing paired-end reads. First-strand cDNA was synthesized from all RNA with the Mint cDNA synthesis kit, primed by a TRBC-specific oligonucleotide. Following uracil-DNA glycosylase treatment, all cDNA underwent a first 18-cycle PCR with the universal primers M1SS and BC2_uni_R. Concerning the study's data processing: Each sample was normalized by randomly selecting 1 million high-quality reads, each carrying a distinct molecular identifier. Instead of being binned into consensus sequences, reads with shared molecular identifiers were discarded. CDR3 identification, clonotype clustering and error correction used MiTCR with a Q25 quality threshold and the strictest error-elimination algorithm. A nonparametric unseen species model using Euler transformation provided a lower-bound estimate of total TCR beta diversity. TCRdb's own reprocessing of the public reads used fastp at Q25 and MiXCR and kept productive beta chains. For every CDR3 protein sequence, its rows merge into one entry that carries the most common genes and DNA. It is TCRdb's table, rather than the study itself, that gives the V and J calls and clone size. In this sample the table shows fewer than 1 million distinct CDR3 sequences, 44% of which occur a single time. The ten biggest clones cover around 18% of the sample.

These data belong to a study of blood T cells in healthy people across ages (dated by TCRdb to the mid-2010s). Describing the broader study: In model experiments, template switching captured about one uniquely barcoded TCR beta cDNA molecule for every two T cells. To track age-related changes in TCR beta repertoire diversity, the study relied on deep sequencing normalized with unique cDNA molecular identifiers. The donors were divided into four age groups: young (average around 17 years), middle-aged (around 37), aged (62) and long-lived (around 87). To avoid experimental bias, donors of different ages were randomly spread across the sequencing lanes. Using the same blood draw, the study looked at two additional independent replicas of 1 million unique cDNA reads for two donors, one aged 18 to 30 and the other aged 80 or older. Here is what the overall study found, with its caveats: Compared with the aged group, the long-lived group had more naive CD4+ T cells, fewer expanded clones and increased TCR diversity, a pattern suggesting age selection. As age increased, observed TCR beta diversity per million T cells dropped in a roughly linear way, and a significant reduction was already evident by age roughly 36. Estimates of total diversity from one million sequenced T cells were regarded as lower bounds and underestimates. The CMV infection status of donors was not known, potentially confounding age-related changes in expanded clonotypes. A strong correlation was found between observed TCR beta diversity and the percentage of naive T cells measured by flow cytometry. Because profiling used bulk unsorted PBMCs, naive and antigen-experienced compartments could not be compared conclusively.

CDR1 and CDR2, per the germline V gene, are KGHSH and LQKENI. CDR3 length: 18 amino acids, cysteine to phenylalanine. Only the CDR3 DNA is retained, 54 bases long and in frame from the first base. At the junction V is shortened by 1 base and J by 0 bases, with 13 bases in between. Donors were a few dozen systemically healthy Caucasian individuals from Russia aged 6 to 90 years. Roughly 11 milliliters of peripheral blood were drawn from each donor into EDTA-treated Vacutainer tubes. Ficoll-Paque density-gradient centrifugation was used to isolate PBMCs, with at least 6 million obtained per sample. Total RNA, at least 6 micrograms per sample, was extracted from PBMCs with Trizol reagent. Naive CD45RAhigh/CD27high T cell percentages were measured by flow cytometry on a PBMC aliquot from every donor.

Recombination linked TRBV18 to TRBJ2-6; a tentative D match to TRBD2 spans 5 bases. Sequenced: blood. This sequence originates from a man in his fifties or sixties in good health. The DNA sequence is given as TGTGCCAGCTCACCACGAGGGAGTTCCCGCTCTGGGGCCAACGTCCTGACTTTC. Its protein reads: CASSPRGSSRSGANVLTF.